This TCR beta chain was captured in a study of molecular identifiers for immune sequencing clone quantification (dated by TCRdb to 2017 to 2018). In terms of the full investigation: For a replicate experiment, RNA from around 18,000 or 91,000 naive CD8 T cells was divided into five aliquots, and four of the five aliquots were sequenced. CD8 T cells were used in a methods study to benchmark molecular-identifier clustering-based TCR repertoire sequencing (MIDCIRS) and TCR RNA copy counting.

Libraries of naive CD8 T cells were generated from about 19,000 to 1,100,000 sorted cells, with 10%, 30% or 50% of the purified RNA used. Naive CD8 T cells were FACS-sorted as CD8+CD4-CCR7+CD45RA+ on a BD FACSAria II into RLT Plus buffer. To test detection sensitivity, Jurkat RNA equal to some 11 TCR copies was added to samples of about 20,000-1,000,000 naive CD8 T cells. Enrichment of CD8 T cells was performed with RosetteSep CD8+ T Cell Enrichment Cocktail and Ficoll-Paque, after which ACK red cell lysis was carried out. The library was produced with PCR. Sequenced using an Illumina HiSeq 4000. Bulk TCR libraries were made following a previously described method, with the TCR primers given in Table S5. Total RNA was purified with the Qiagen AllPrep DNA/RNA kit. Reads from multiple sequencing runs of the same library were pooled before analysis. Per the original workflow: Only reads with exact TCR constant sequence were kept, trimmed to 150 nt, and grouped by their 12-nt molecular barcodes. Reads within each barcode group were sub-clustered using a 15% Levenshtein threshold, and quality-weighted consensus sequences were constructed for each RNA molecule. Non-functional sequences were filtered out, along with any lower-count sequence sitting one edit away from another sequence. On the basis of fitting two negative binomial distributions, barcode sub-clusters with fewer than 20% of the maximum read count were discarded. TCRdb reprocessing: public reads trimmed at Q25 with fastp, clones called with MiXCR, in-frame beta chains kept. Identical CDR3 proteins give one entry, which carries the most common genes and DNA. Clone size and V and J calls follow TCRdb, not the original study. The sample contains about 510,000 distinct CDR3 sequences, 20% to 25% of them found a single time. 0.7% to 0.95% of the sample belongs to the ten largest clones.

The CDR1 and CDR2 encoded by the germline V gene (reference sequence) are LNHDA and SQIVND. V lost 1 base and J lost 4 bases, and the count of bases not matched to a germline gene is 3. The CDR3 sequence holds 16 residues, the cysteine and phenylalanine included. Only CDR3 DNA is held: 48 bases, read in frame from base 1. In regard to this clonotype: What antigen it recognizes has not been identified. Base-call qualities are not available, and no considerably larger clone is one nucleotide away.

General findings and caveats noted by the study authors: Modeling estimated approximately 3 recovered TCR RNA copies per cell, compared with about 10 by digital PCR, which implies approximately 30% capture efficiency. Spiked-in Jurkat TCR RNA equivalent to a single cell was reported to be detectable even among more than 900,000 naive CD8 T cells. The naive libraries included spiked-in Jurkat TCR RNA (under eleven copies' worth), and this Jurkat TCR RNA is not part of the donor repertoire. When barcode sub-clustering was left out, chimeric consensus sequences inflated TCR diversity, with chimeras reaching as high as 47%. In CMV-specific effector cells, clones with more than 20 RNA copies contained over 97% of molecules, whereas in naive cells such clones contained under 1% of molecules. Highly expanded clone sizes could be underestimated because identical TCR molecules may share a barcode.

The specimen was naive CD8+ T cells from blood, with Jurkat cell RNA spiked in. The cell subset or site label here, explained by the study, means: FACS-sorted CD8+CD4-CCR7+CD45RA+ naive T cells. The sequence was obtained from a human donor in good health. Some libraries in this study had Jurkat cell RNA spiked in. The sequence is built from TRBV19 and TRBJ1-5, and TRBD1 aligns with 11 junction nucleotides. This receptor carries the CDR3 CASSIGDRGMNQPQHF. The nucleotide sequence is given as TGTGCCAGTAGTATAGGGGACAGGGGGATGAATCAGCCCCAGCATTTT.